This passage covers 30 T cell receptor beta chains from one sample sequenced in a study of cytomegalovirus exposure and HLA in healthy donors. PCR primers comprised 60 Vbeta and 13 Jbeta primers. Assay used: immunoSEQ multiplex PCR; TCRdb lists only in-frame clones, some missing. The sample records about 170,000 clones, approximately 84% being singletons. Sequences were obtained from PBMCs. The receptors were gathered from a woman in her fifties or sixties in good health and CMV-seropositive.

The rearrangement links TRBV4-3 to TRBJ1-1, with no clear D. Trimming took off 4 bases at V and 1 base at J, with 10 bases between the two ends. CDR3 length: 14 amino acids. Germline loops: CDR1 LGHNA, CDR2 YSLEER. In DNA form, the CDR3 reads TGCGCCAGCAGCCCGGGAGGTAGGAACACTGAAGCTTTCTTT. Residues: CASSPGGRNTEAFF.

This chain joins TRBV6-5 and TRBJ1-5, with D perhaps matching TRBD1 (5 bases). The CDR3 contains 15 residues. V dropped 5 bases and J dropped 1 base, with 12 bases sitting between them. Germline CDR1 reads MNHEY; CDR2 reads SVGAGI. This CDR3 reads CASSKGRQSNQPQHF. As DNA, the CDR3 is TGTGCCAGCAGTAAGGGGAGGCAGAGCAATCAGCCCCAGCATTTT.

The chain links TRBV5-4 to TRBJ1-2; a weak D match, TRBD1 (6 bases). The CDR3 has 16 residues. The V end lost 1 base, the J end lost 4 bases, and 17 bases lay between the germline ends. Germline CDR1 reads SGHNT; CDR2 reads YYREEE (reference sequence). The DNA for the CDR3 is TGTGCCAGCAGCTTGCCGAATTTGGGGGCCCGCTATGGCTACACCTTC. Residues: CASSLPNLGARYGYTF.

J is TRBJ1-2 and V is TRBV19; 7 bases align to TRBD1. Germline CDR1 reads LNHDA; CDR2 reads SQIVND (reference sequence). The CDR3 is 14 amino acids. The J segment lost 4 bases and the V segment lost 4 bases, leaving 6 bases of the junction unmatched. Here the CDR3 reads CASSTPEGAYGYTF. The CDR3 DNA reads as TGTGCCAGTAGTACCCCTGAGGGGGCCTATGGCTACACCTTC. Based on the CDR3 plus reference TRBV19 and TRBJ1-2, the full variable domain is DGGITQSPKYLFRKEGQNVTLSCEQNLNHDAMYWYRQDPGQGLRLIYYSQIVNDFQKGDIAEGYSVSREKKESFPLTVTSAQKNPTAFYLCASSTPEGAYGYTFGSGTRLTVV.

The chain employs TRBV9 and TRBJ1-2; the D is unclear. Trimming pared 3 bases from V and 1 base from J, leaving 13 bases between. The CDR3 runs 15 residues. Germline loops: CDR1 SGDLS, CDR2 YYNGEE. CDR3 in DNA: TGTGCCAGCAGCGAGGCCAGGATCGGTAACTATGGCTACACCTTC. It translates to CASSEARIGNYGYTF.

This clone was counted only a few times. The genes are TRBV19 and TRBJ2-1; D perhaps matches TRBD2 (6 bases). Between the trimmed V and J ends, which lost 4 bases and 3 bases, there was a span of 16 bases. This CDR3 contains 16 residues. CDR1 and CDR2 from the germline V gene are LNHDA and SQIVND (reference sequence). The CDR3, as DNA: TGTGCCAGTAGTACCCTTAGGGGAGGTCTCTACAATGAGCAGTTCTTC. It codes for CASSTLRGGLYNEQFF.

The V and J genes are TRBV6-6 and TRBJ2-7; the match to TRBD1 covers 8 bases. Germline-derived CDR1 and CDR2 are MNHNY and SVGAGI (reference sequence). There are 16 residues in the CDR3. Germline trimming cut 3 bases from V and 3 bases from J; bases unmatched to any gene: 10. DNA of the CDR3: TGTGCCAGCAGTTATCCCTCCGGACAGGGTTTCTACGAGCAGTACTTC. Translation: CASSYPSGQGFYEQYF.

This chain links TRBV27 with TRBJ1-1; D may be TRBD1 (6 bases). The CDR3 is 15 amino acids. The germline V gene encodes CDR1 MNHEY and CDR2 SMNVEV (reference sequence). Trimming took off 3 bases at V and 7 bases at J, with 18 bases between the two ends. For the CDR3, the DNA is TGTGCCAGCAGTTTTGGTGGGGAGGGGGACGATGAAGCTTTCTTT. It yields the protein CASSFGGEGDDEAFF.

V and J are TRBV11-2 and TRBJ2-5; D is unclear. The V end lost 1 base, the J end lost 5 bases, and 5 bases lay between the germline ends. Germline loops: CDR1 SGHAT, CDR2 FQNNGV. The CDR3 covers 12 residues. CDR3 nucleotide sequence: TGTGCCAGCAGCTTAGTTTCGGAGACCCAGTACTTC. Translating it yields CASSLVSETQYF.

V usage is TRBV19 and J usage is TRBJ1-5; possibly TRBD1 for D (6 bases). The CDR3 contains 13 residues. The V end was cut by 5 bases, the J end by 1 base, with 6 bases between. Germline values: CDR1 LNHDA, CDR2 SQIVND (reference sequence). Here the CDR3 reads CASSGQSNQPQHF. CDR3 nucleotides: TGTGCCAGTAGTGGACAGAGCAATCAGCCCCAGCATTTT. Using reference TRBV19 and TRBJ1-5 for the parts outside the CDR3, the full variable domain is DGGITQSPKYLFRKEGQNVTLSCEQNLNHDAMYWYRQDPGQGLRLIYYSQIVNDFQKGDIAEGYSVSREKKESFPLTVTSAQKNPTAFYLCASSGQSNQPQHFGDGTRLSIL.

The chain combines TRBV19 with TRBJ1-1, with 9 bases aligning to TRBD1. CDR3 length equals 16 residues. Looked up from germline, CDR1 is LNHDA and CDR2 is SQIVND (reference sequence). With 4 bases clipped from V and 7 bases from J, the junction kept 13 bases outside the gene matches. The CDR3 spells CASSTSPGQGSNEAFF. The CDR3 bases are TGTGCCAGTAGTACGAGTCCGGGACAGGGAAGTAATGAAGCTTTCTTT.

V usage is TRBV19 and J usage is TRBJ1-2, with 9 nucleotides matching TRBD1. The germline gives CDR1 LNHDA, CDR2 SQIVND (reference sequence). V shed 4 bases, J shed 6 bases, and the junction held 9 bases outside the gene matches. The CDR3 has 15 residues. DNA of the CDR3: TGTGCCAGTAGTACAGGGACAGGGCTGAGTAATGGCTACACCTTC. The encoded protein is CASSTGTGLSNGYTF.

The chain has TRBV6-1 and TRBJ2-3; TRBD2 aligns across 9 bases. Germline trimming cut 1 base from V and 2 bases from J; bases unmatched to any gene: 7. The CDR3 is 17 residues long. Per the germline V gene, CDR1 is MNHNS and CDR2 is SASEGT. CDR3 protein: CASSEGPAGGLTDTQYF. CDR3 nucleotide sequence: TGTGCCAGCAGTGAAGGGCCAGCGGGGGGCCTCACAGATACGCAGTATTTT.

In DNA, the CDR3 is TGCGCCAGCAGCTTTTCGGGGACAGGCAATCAGCCCCAGCATTTT. Protein sequence: CASSFSGTGNQPQHF. The genes are TRBV5-1 and TRBJ1-5, with TRBD1 identical over 7 bases. CDR1 is SGHRS and CDR2 is YFSETQ in the germline V gene. V trimming: 2 bases; J trimming: 2 bases; junction bases outside the gene matches: 4. The length of the CDR3 is 15 residues.

This clone came up once. The rearrangement uses TRBV15 and TRBJ1-2, with no clear D. Between the trimmed V and J ends, which lost 3 bases and 1 base, there was a span of 3 bases. Germline lookup yields CDR1 LNHNV and CDR2 YYDKDF (reference sequence). The CDR3 is made up of 12 amino acids. DNA for the CDR3: TGTGCCACCAGCAGCAGTAACTATGGCTACACCTTC. It translates to CATSSSNYGYTF. The entire variable domain, with the rest obtained from reference TRBV15 and TRBJ1-2, is as follows: DAMVIQNPRYQVTQFGKPVTLSCSQTLNHNVMYWYQQKSSQAPKLLFHYYDKDFNNEADTPDNFQSRRPNTSFCFLDIRSPGLGDTAMYLCATSSSNYGYTFGSGTRLTVV.

This chain uses TRBV19 with TRBJ2-7, with 7 bases that match TRBD1. This CDR3 has 14 residues. The germline CDR1 and CDR2 sequences are LNHDA and SQIVND (reference sequence). With V trimmed by 5 bases and J by 0 bases, 4 bases remained unmatched. CDR3 DNA sequence: TGTGCCAGTAGTCCAGGGGGAGCCTCCTACGAGCAGTACTTC. Amino acids: CASSPGGASYEQYF.

This chain connects TRBV7-3 to TRBJ2-1, with 8 bases identical to TRBD2. CDR3 size: 14 residues. V was clipped by 3 bases and J by 7 bases; unmatched bases: 5. Germline-derived CDR1 and CDR2 are SGHTA and FQGTGA. The chain's CDR3 is CASSFGGVGNEQFF. DNA for the CDR3: TGTGCCAGCAGCTTCGGGGGGGTAGGGAATGAGCAGTTCTTC.

This clone was detected only once. The rearrangement uses TRBV7-8 and TRBJ2-3; D call uncertain. This CDR3 spans 12 amino acids. Germline CDR1 reads SGHVS; CDR2 reads FQNEAQ. Trimming pared 0 bases from V and 6 bases from J, leaving 4 bases between. The CDR3 coding sequence is TGTGCCAGCAGCTTAGCATCGGATACGCAGTATTTT. Its protein product is CASSLASDTQYF.

V gene TRBV14 combines with J gene TRBJ1-1; D gene unclear. The CDR3 extends over 13 amino acids. The germline gives CDR1 SGHDN, CDR2 FVKESK. Trimming shortened V by 3 bases and J by 7 bases, and 12 bases separated the two germline ends. CDR3 residues: CASSHPFGNEAFF. The DNA of the CDR3 is TGTGCCAGCAGCCATCCTTTCGGGAATGAAGCTTTCTTT.

V is TRBV19 and J is TRBJ1-2; 8 bases map to TRBD1. V gave up 5 bases and J gave up 4 bases; unmatched junction bases: 6. Germline lookup yields CDR1 LNHDA and CDR2 SQIVND (reference sequence). This CDR3 spans 14 amino acids. In nucleotides, the CDR3 is TGTGCCAGTAGTCCCCCGACAGGGGCCTATGGCTACACCTTC. Translation gives CASSPPTGAYGYTF.

The gene calls are TRBV6-6 and TRBJ1-1, with TRBD1 matching 9 bases. V trimming: 6 bases; J trimming: 1 base; junction bases outside the gene matches: 3. This CDR3 has 14 residues. In germline, CDR1 is MNHNY, CDR2 SVGAGI (reference sequence). The CDR3 coding sequence is TGTGCCAGCAGAAACAGGGGGCGGAACACTGAAGCTTTCTTT. This translates into CASRNRGRNTEAFF.

The chain carries TRBV9 and TRBJ1-4; 8 positions match TRBD1. The CDR3 covers 17 residues. Germline V CDR1 and CDR2: SGDLS, YYNGEE. J gave up 7 bases and V 4 bases, and 15 bases lay outside the gene matches. The CDR3 DNA is TGTGCCAGCAGCCCAGGGGAACAGGGGGGTCTACGTGAAAAACTGTTTTTT. This codes for CASSPGEQGGLREKLFF.

The J gene is TRBJ1-5, the V gene TRBV7-2, with no clear D. The germline gives CDR1 SGHTA, CDR2 FQGNSA. The CDR3 covers 12 residues. V was shortened by 1 base and J by 6 bases, with 4 bases between the two germline ends. CDR3 sequence reads: CASSLDSQPQHF. DNA of the CDR3: TGTGCCAGCAGCTTAGACAGTCAGCCCCAGCATTTT.

The chain couples TRBV28 to TRBJ1-2; perhaps TRBD1 as D (6 bases). From germline, CDR1 is MDHEN and CDR2 SYDVKM. CDR3 length: 15 residues. The V gene lost 5 bases and the J gene lost 8 bases, with 21 bases spanning the gap. The CDR3 nucleotides are TGTGCCAGCAGTGATCGGACAGTCAGGGTCCAAGGCTACACCTTC. Translated: CASSDRTVRVQGYTF.

This clone appeared a few times. The rearrangement joins TRBV7-8 to TRBJ1-1; the D gene is possibly TRBD1 (6 bases). There are 15 residues in the CDR3. The ends were cut back, 6 bases at V and 5 bases at J, with 19 bases in the middle. Germline CDR1 and CDR2: SGHVS and FQNEAQ. CDR3 DNA sequence: TGTGCCAGCAGACATGATACAGGGATGGGAACTGAAGCTTTCTTT. Translated: CASRHDTGMGTEAFF.

This sequence joins TRBV15 and TRBJ1-1; TRBD1 is a possible D gene (6 bases). Germline V gene lookup returns CDR1 LNHNV and CDR2 YYDKDF (reference sequence). V was trimmed by 2 bases and J by 0 bases, leaving 19 bases between them. The CDR3 length is 18 residues. The CDR3 loop is CATSRRAGAQSMNTEAFF. The CDR3 DNA reads as TGTGCCACCAGCAGAAGGGCAGGGGCGCAGTCTATGAACACTGAAGCTTTCTTT.

This rearrangement joins TRBV7-8 to TRBJ2-1; D gene ambiguous. The ends were cut back, 5 bases at V and 0 bases at J, with 5 bases in the middle. The CDR3 covers 13 residues. Germline V lookup: CDR1 SGHVS, CDR2 FQNEAQ. The CDR3 DNA sequence: TGTGCCAGCAGCGCGAGCTCCTACAATGAGCAGTTCTTC. It yields the protein CASSASSYNEQFF.

The rearrangement joins TRBV6-5 to TRBJ1-2, with TRBD1 identical over 8 bases. The CDR3 has 14 residues. V lost 5 bases and J lost 7; bases outside the gene matches: 9. Germline values: CDR1 MNHEY, CDR2 SVGAGI. CDR3 loop: CASSINQGARGYTF. The CDR3, as DNA: TGTGCCAGCAGTATCAATCAGGGGGCGCGTGGCTACACCTTC.

The CDR3 nucleotides read TGTGCCAGCAGCCCCGTGGCGGGGGGCTACAATGAGCAGTTCTTC. This encodes CASSPVAGGYNEQFF. The V gene is TRBV7-3, the J gene TRBJ2-1; 8 nucleotides line up with TRBD2. The CDR3 loop spans 15 amino acids. CDR1 is SGHTA, CDR2 FQGTGA, per germline. J was trimmed by 3 bases and V by 5 bases; bases with no gene match: 6. The whole variable domain, filled in from reference TRBV7-3 and TRBJ2-1, reads GAGVSQTPSNKVTEKGKYVELRCDPISGHTALYWYRQSLGQGPEFLIYFQGTGAADDSGLPNDRFFAVRPEGSVSTLKIQRTERGDSAVYLCASSPVAGGYNEQFFGPGTRLTVL.

A remark on this clone: The junction and the germline gene differ at one end; a read error may be behind it. CDR3 sequence: CASSLGWTSGINEQFF. The CDR3 nucleotides read TGTGCTAGCAGCTTAGGCTGGACTAGCGGAATTAATGAGCAGTTCTTC. The chain links TRBV7-7 to TRBJ2-1; 10 bases match TRBD2. The germline gives CDR1 SSHAT, CDR2 FNYEAQ (reference sequence). The CDR3 extends over 16 amino acids.